This T cell receptor (beta chain) was profiled in a study of CD8 T cells in Susac syndrome. V was cut by 4 bases and J by 5 bases, with 10 bases left in between. The length of the CDR3 is 13 residues. CDR1 is SGHRS and CDR2 is YFSETQ in the germline V gene. Note on this clonotype: Its matching antigen is unknown.

Study-level points and caveats: That the number of individuals in its TCR sequencing and HLA analysis was relatively small was acknowledged by the study.

Blood CD8+ and CD4+ T cells underwent high-throughput TCR beta sequencing. Purification of the CD8+ and CD4+ T cells relied on negative isolation, and TEMRA cells underwent FACS enrichment. RNA amounts of 0.5 to 1 ug underwent reverse transcription with random hexamers. immunoSEQ multiplex PCR amplified TCR beta CDR3 across 54 Vbeta, 13 Jbeta. TCRdb passed the immunoSEQ multiplex PCR reads through MiXCR, listing each CDR3 protein once. The sample lists 140,000 to 150,000 distinct CDR3 sequences, 85% to 95% occurring once. The sequence was collected from a human donor with multiple sclerosis. The material sequenced was CD4+ T cells from PBMCs. The chain recombines TRBV5-1 with TRBJ1-5; D is undetermined. CDR3 region: CASSKGYDQPQHF. The DNA for the CDR3 is TGCGCCAGCAGCAAAGGGTACGATCAGCCCCAGCATTTT.